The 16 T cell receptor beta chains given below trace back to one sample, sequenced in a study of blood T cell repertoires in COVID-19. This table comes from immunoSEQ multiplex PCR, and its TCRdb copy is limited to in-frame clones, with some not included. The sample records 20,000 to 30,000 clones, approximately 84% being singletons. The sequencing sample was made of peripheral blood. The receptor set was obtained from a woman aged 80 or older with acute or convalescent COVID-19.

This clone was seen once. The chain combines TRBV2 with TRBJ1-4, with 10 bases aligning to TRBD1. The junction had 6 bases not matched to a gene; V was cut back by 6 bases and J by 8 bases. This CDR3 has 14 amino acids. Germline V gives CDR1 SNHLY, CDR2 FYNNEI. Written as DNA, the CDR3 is TGTGCCAGCAGCACCGGGACAGGGGACGAAAAACTGTTTTTT. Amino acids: CASSTGTGDEKLFF.

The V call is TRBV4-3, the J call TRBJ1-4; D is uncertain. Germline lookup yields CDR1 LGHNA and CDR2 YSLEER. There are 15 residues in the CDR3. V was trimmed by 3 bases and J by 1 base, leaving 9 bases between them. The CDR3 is CASSQRVVTNEKLFF. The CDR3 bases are TGCGCCAGCAGCCAGCGCGTGGTAACTAATGAAAAACTGTTTTTT.

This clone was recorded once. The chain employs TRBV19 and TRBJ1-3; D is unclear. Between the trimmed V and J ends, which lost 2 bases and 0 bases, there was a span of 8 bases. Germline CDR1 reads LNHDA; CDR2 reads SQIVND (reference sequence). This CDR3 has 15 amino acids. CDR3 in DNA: TGTGCCAGTAGTATATTCATGAGCTCTGGAAACACCATATATTTT. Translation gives CASSIFMSSGNTIYF.

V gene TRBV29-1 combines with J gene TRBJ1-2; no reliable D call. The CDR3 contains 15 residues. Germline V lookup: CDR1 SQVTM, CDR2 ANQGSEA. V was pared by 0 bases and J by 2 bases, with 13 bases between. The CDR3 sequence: CSVEDLDTRNYGYTF. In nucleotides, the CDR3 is TGCAGCGTTGAAGATCTCGACACCCGAAACTATGGCTACACCTTC.

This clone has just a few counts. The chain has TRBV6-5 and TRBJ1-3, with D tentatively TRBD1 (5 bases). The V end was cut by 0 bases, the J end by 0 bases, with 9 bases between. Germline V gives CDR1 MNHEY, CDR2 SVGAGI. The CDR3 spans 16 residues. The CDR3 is CASSYSRGSSGNTIYF. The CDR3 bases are TGTGCCAGCAGTTACTCCCGGGGGAGCTCTGGAAACACCATATATTTT.

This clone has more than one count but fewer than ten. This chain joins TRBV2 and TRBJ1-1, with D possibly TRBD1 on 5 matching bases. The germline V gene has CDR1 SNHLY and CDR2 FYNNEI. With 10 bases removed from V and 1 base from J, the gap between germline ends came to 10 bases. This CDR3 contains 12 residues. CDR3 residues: CATLGGNTEAFF. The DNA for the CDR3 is TGTGCCACCTTGGGGGGGAACACTGAAGCTTTCTTT.

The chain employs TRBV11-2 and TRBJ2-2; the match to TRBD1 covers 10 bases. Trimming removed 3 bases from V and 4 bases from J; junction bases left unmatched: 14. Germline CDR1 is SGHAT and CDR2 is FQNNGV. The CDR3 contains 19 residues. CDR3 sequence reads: CASSLRLNRDRGGTGELFF. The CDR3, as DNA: TGTGCCAGCAGCTTGAGGCTAAACCGGGACAGGGGTGGCACCGGGGAGCTGTTTTTT.

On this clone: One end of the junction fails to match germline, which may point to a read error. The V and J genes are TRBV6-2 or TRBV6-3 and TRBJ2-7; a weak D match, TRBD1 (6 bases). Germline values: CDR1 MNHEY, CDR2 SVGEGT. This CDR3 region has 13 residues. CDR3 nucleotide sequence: TGTGCCAGCAGTCCCACCCCTCGACAGGTGGAGACGTTC. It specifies CASSPTPRQVETF.

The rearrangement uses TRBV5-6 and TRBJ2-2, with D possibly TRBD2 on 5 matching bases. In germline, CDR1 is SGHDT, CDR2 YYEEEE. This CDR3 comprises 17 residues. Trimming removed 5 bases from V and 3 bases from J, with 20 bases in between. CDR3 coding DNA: TGTGCCAGCAGTCCACCATTCGGGGAATCCGACACCGGGGAGCTGTTTTTT. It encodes CASSPPFGESDTGELFF.

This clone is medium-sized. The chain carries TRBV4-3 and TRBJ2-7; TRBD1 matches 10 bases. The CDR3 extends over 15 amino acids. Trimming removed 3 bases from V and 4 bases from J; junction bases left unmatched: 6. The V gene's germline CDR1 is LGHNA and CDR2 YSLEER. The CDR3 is CASSQAPGQGYEQYF. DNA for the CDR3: TGCGCCAGCAGCCAGGCACCGGGACAGGGGTACGAGCAGTACTTC.

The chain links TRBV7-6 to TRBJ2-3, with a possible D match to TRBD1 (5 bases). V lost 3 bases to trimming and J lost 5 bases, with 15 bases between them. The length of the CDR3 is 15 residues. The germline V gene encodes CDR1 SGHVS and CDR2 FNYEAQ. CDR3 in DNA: TGTGCCAGCAGCTTCGGCAGGGCACTGGGAGATACGCAGTATTTT. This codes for CASSFGRALGDTQYF.

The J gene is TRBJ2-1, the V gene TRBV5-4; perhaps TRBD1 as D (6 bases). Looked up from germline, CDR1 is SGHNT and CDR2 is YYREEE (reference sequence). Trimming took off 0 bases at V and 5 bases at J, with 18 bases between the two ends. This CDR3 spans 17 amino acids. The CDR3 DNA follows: TGTGCCAGCAGCTTGGGACTTAGGACAGCTAACAACAATGAGCAGTTCTTC. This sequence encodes CASSLGLRTANNNEQFF. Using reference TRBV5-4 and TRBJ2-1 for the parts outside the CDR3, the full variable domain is ETGVTQSPTHLIKTRGQQVTLRCSSQSGHNTVSWYQQALGQGPQFIFQYYREEENGRGNFPPRFSGLQFPNYSSELNVNALELDDSALYLCASSLGLRTANNNEQFFGPGTRLTVL.

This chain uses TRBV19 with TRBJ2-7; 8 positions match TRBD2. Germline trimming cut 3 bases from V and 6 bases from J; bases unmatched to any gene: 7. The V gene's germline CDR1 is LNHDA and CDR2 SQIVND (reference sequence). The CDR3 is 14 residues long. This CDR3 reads CASSIPGLGSEQYF. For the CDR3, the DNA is TGTGCCAGTAGTATCCCGGGACTAGGTTCCGAGCAGTACTTC.

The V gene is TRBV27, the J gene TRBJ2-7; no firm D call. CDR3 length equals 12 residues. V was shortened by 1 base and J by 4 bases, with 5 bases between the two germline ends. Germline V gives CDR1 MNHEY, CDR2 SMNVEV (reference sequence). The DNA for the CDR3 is TGTGCCAGCAGTTTATGGGCTTACGAGCAGTACTTC. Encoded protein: CASSLWAYEQYF.

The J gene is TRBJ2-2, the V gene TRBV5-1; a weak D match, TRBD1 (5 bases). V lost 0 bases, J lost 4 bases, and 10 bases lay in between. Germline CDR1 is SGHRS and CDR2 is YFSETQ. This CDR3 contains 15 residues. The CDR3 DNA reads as TGCGCCAGCAGCTTGGGGGGCCGTTTCACCGGGGAGCTGTTTTTT. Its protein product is CASSLGGRFTGELFF.

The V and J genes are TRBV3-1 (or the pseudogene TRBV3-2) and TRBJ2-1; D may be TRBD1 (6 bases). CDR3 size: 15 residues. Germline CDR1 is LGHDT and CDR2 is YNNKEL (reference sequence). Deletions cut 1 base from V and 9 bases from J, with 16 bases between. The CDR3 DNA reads TGTGCCAGCAGCCAAGGTCCGGGGCAGGGGCCTGAGCAGTTCTTC. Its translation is CASSQGPGQGPEQFF.